The 10 T cell receptor beta chains in this list originate from one sample, sequenced in a study of human T cells and chemical hapten exposure. TCRdb analysed the RACE reads with MiXCR anew, one entry per CDR3 protein. The sample holds approximately 87,000 distinct CDR3 sequences, over 9.5% seen once. Time point in this sample: patch test 2, 6 weeks after DPC sensitization. Described treatment: therapeutic diphenylcyclopropenone sensitization with weekly scalp DPC. The source material was whole blood, sampled in connection with sensitization to the hapten diphenylcyclopropenone (DPC). All receptors come from a woman between 35 and 50 years old with alopecia areata. Some clones in this sample may be carry-over from other donors' samples.

This clonotype was found many times. J is TRBJ1-6 and V is TRBV5-1, with D perhaps matching TRBD1 (5 bases). Germline loops: CDR1 SGHRS, CDR2 YFSETQ. Trimming took 0 bases from V and 7 from J, leaving 8 bases between them. There are 14 residues in the CDR3. DNA of the CDR3: TGCGCCAGCAGCTTGGTTCCAGGGAATTCACCCCTCCACTTT. Translating gives CASSLVPGNSPLHF. The whole variable domain, filled in from reference TRBV5-1 and TRBJ1-6, reads KAGVTQTPRYLIKTRGQQVTLSCSPISGHRSVSWYQQTPGQGLQFLFEYFSETQRNKGNFPGRFSGRQFSNSRSEMNVSTLELGDSALYLCASSLVPGNSPLHFGNGTRLTVT.

The chain has TRBV4-3 and TRBJ2-5, with D uncertain. This CDR3 region has 15 residues. Germline assignment: CDR1 LGHNA and CDR2 YSLEER. V dropped 0 bases and J dropped 1 base, with 9 bases sitting between them. CDR3 residues: CASSQESQPQETQYF. In nucleotides, the CDR3 is TGCGCCAGCAGCCAAGAGTCACAGCCCCAAGAGACCCAGTACTTC.

This clonotype was counted between two and nine times. The chain uses TRBV6-2 or TRBV6-3 and TRBJ2-3, with D uncertain. V was shortened by 2 bases and J by 4 bases, with 10 bases between the two germline ends. This CDR3 has 14 amino acids. CDR1 and CDR2 from the germline V gene are MNHEY and SVGEGT. CDR3 bases: TGTGCCAGCAGTTACCCCCCGAGTGCAGATACGCAGTATTTT. Protein product: CASSYPPSADTQYF.

Notes on this clonotype: A junction boundary mismatches the germline segment, possibly from a read error. This chain uses TRBV12-3 or TRBV12-4 with TRBJ1-2; D gene unclear. The CDR3 consists of 11 residues. CDR3 amino acids: CASRQNYAYTF. CDR3 DNA sequence: TGTGCCAGCAGGCAGAACTATGCCTACACCTTC.

The V call is TRBV7-9, the J call TRBJ2-2, with D uncertain. Germline values: CDR1 SEHNR, CDR2 FQNEAQ (reference sequence). This CDR3 has 11 residues. Trimming pared 5 bases from V and 8 bases from J, leaving 6 bases between. The CDR3 reads CASSVNGELFF. CDR3 DNA sequence: TGTGCCAGCAGCGTCAATGGGGAGCTGTTTTTT.

The chain uses TRBV12-3 or TRBV12-4 and TRBJ2-2, with D possibly being TRBD2 (6 bases). The CDR3 spans 13 residues. Trimming removed 4 bases at V and 6 bases at J, with 9 bases between. CDR3 nucleotides: TGTGCCAGCAGTTGGGACTTGGCCGGGGAGCTGTTTTTT. Protein product: CASSWDLAGELFF.

This clonotype occurred many times. The chain has TRBV20-1 and TRBJ1-1; D possibly corresponds to TRBD1 (6 bases). Germline lookup yields CDR1 DFQATT and CDR2 SNEGSKA (reference sequence). V was trimmed by 6 bases and J by 7 bases, leaving 18 bases between them. CDR3 size: 13 residues. CDR3 DNA: TGCAGTGCCAGGGACATACGAACAGGTGAAGCTTTCTTT. It encodes CSARDIRTGEAFF.

Ten or more counts support this clonotype. The chain links TRBV7-2 to TRBJ2-7; TRBD2 agrees at 13 bases. The CDR3 loop spans 16 amino acids. J lost 6 bases, V lost 4 bases, and 9 bases had no gene match. Germline-derived CDR1 and CDR2 are SGHTA and FQGNSA. The CDR3 DNA follows: TGTGCCAGCAGCTCCTCCGGGACTAGCGGGACGGGCGAGCAGTACTTC. It encodes CASSSSGTSGTGEQYF.

This clonotype was seen many times. The chain is built from TRBV6-5 and TRBJ1-2; D possibly corresponds to TRBD1 (6 bases). Trimming pared 5 bases from V and 6 bases from J, leaving 7 bases between. Germline CDR1 is MNHEY and CDR2 is SVGAGI. This CDR3 region has 11 residues. CDR3 protein: CASSKGDGYTF. DNA for the CDR3: TGTGCCAGCAGTAAGGGGGATGGCTACACCTTC.

This clonotype was picked up many times. This chain uses TRBV2 with TRBJ1-5; 8 bases map to TRBD1. Germline CDR1 is SNHLY and CDR2 is FYNNEI. Trimming cost V 6 bases and J 2 bases; bases outside gene matches: 3. This CDR3 comprises 14 residues. CDR3 protein: CASSTTGGNQPQHF. The DNA of the CDR3 is TGTGCCAGCAGCACGACAGGGGGCAATCAGCCCCAGCATTTT. Combining the CDR3 with reference TRBV2 and TRBJ1-5 gives the whole variable domain EPEVTQTPSHQVTQMGQEVILRCVPISNHLYFYWYRQILGQKVEFLVSFYNNEISEKSEIFDDQFSVERPDGSNFTLKIRSTKLEDSAMYFCASSTTGGNQPQHFGDGTRLSIL.